Presented here are 14 T cell receptor beta chains from one specimen sequenced in a study of shared clonotypes between healthy human individuals. Only in-frame clones appear in the TCRdb table, and some are missing; sequencing was by immunoSEQ multiplex PCR. The sample includes approximately 2.4 million clones, 90% to 96% of them seen just once. Sequenced: naive CD4+ T cells sorted from blood. Described subset: CD45RA+ positively selected. The receptors derive from a man aged 18 to 30 in good health.

The rearrangement joins TRBV5-6 to TRBJ2-1; 13 positions agree with TRBD2. CDR3 length equals 14 residues. V shed 4 bases, J shed 10 bases, and the junction held 5 bases outside the gene matches. Germline CDR1 reads SGHDT; CDR2 reads YYEEEE. This chain's CDR3 is CASSVGLAGTEQFF. The CDR3 DNA reads as TGTGCCAGCAGCGTGGGACTAGCGGGAACGGAGCAGTTCTTC.

The rearrangement joins TRBV7-2 to TRBJ1-2, with TRBD1 matching 9 bases. With V trimmed by 8 bases and J by 7 bases, 14 bases remained unmatched. This CDR3 region has 15 residues. Germline V gives CDR1 SGHTA, CDR2 FQGNSA. Here the CDR3 DNA reads TGTGCCAGCCATTTCGGGGGACAGGGATTGATTGGCTACACCTTC. Its protein is CASHFGGQGLIGYTF.

This clone was seen only a few times. The chain recombines TRBV7-6 with TRBJ1-4; D is ambiguous. The CDR3 has 13 residues. V was pared by 5 bases and J by 5 bases, with 9 bases between. Per the germline V gene, CDR1 is SGHVS and CDR2 is FNYEAQ. CDR3 bases: TGTGCCAGCAGCCCGCGAGGGAATGAAAAACTGTTTTTT. Translated, it gives CASSPRGNEKLFF.

This sequence joins TRBV2 and TRBJ2-3; 7 positions match TRBD2. CDR1 and CDR2 from the germline V gene are SNHLY and FYNNEI. The CDR3 is 14 residues long. Germline trimming cut 6 bases from V and 3 bases from J; bases unmatched to any gene: 6. In DNA form, the CDR3 reads TGTGCCAGCAGGGGAGAAGCGGGGACAGATACGCAGTATTTT. This sequence encodes CASRGEAGTDTQYF.

This chain links TRBV15 with TRBJ1-6, with D possibly TRBD1 on 5 matching bases. CDR3 length: 18 amino acids. CDR1 is LNHNV and CDR2 is YYDKDF in the germline V gene (reference sequence). Trimming left V 1 base short and J 0 bases short, with 13 bases between. The CDR3 DNA reads as TGTGCCACCAGCAGAGTAAGGGCAGGGAGCTCCTATAATTCACCCCTCCACTTT. It is translated as CATSRVRAGSSYNSPLHF.

Details on this clone: Other nucleotide sequences from this sample produce the same CDR3. The chain is built from TRBV20-1 and TRBJ1-1; D uncertain. The V gene lost 6 bases and the J gene lost 1 base, with 6 bases spanning the gap. Looked up from germline, CDR1 is DFQATT and CDR2 is SNEGSKA (reference sequence). The CDR3 spans 11 residues. CDR3 sequence: CSALSNTEAFF. CDR3 sequence (DNA): TGCAGTGCCCTATCGAACACTGAAGCTTTCTTT.

The V gene is TRBV5-4, the J gene TRBJ2-7; tentative D call: TRBD1 (5 bases). The germline V gene encodes CDR1 SGHNT and CDR2 YYREEE (reference sequence). V was shortened by 4 bases and J by 0 bases, with 11 bases between the two germline ends. The CDR3 has 14 amino acids. The chain's CDR3 is CASSLQGNSYEQYF. The CDR3 coding sequence is TGTGCCAGCAGCCTGCAGGGAAACTCCTACGAGCAGTACTTC.

The chain couples TRBV18 to TRBJ2-1, with 13 bases fitting TRBD2. V was pared by 3 bases and J by 8 bases, with 10 bases of the junction left unmatched. From germline, CDR1 is KGHSH and CDR2 LQKENI. The CDR3 runs 17 residues. CDR3 sequence reads: CASSPQGLAGTRDEQFF. The CDR3 coding sequence is TGTGCCAGCTCACCCCAGGGACTAGCGGGAACACGGGATGAGCAGTTCTTC.

The gene calls are TRBV7-2 and TRBJ2-5; no clear D. There are 13 residues in the CDR3. V shed 2 bases and J shed 1 base, with 5 bases lying between them. The V gene's germline CDR1 is SGHTA and CDR2 FQGNSA. For the CDR3, the DNA is TGTGCCAGCAGCTTATTCATCCAAGAGACCCAGTACTTC. Its translation is CASSLFIQETQYF.

The CDR3 loop reads CSVVTDLEQYF. CDR3 sequence (DNA): TGCAGCGTTGTGACAGATCTCGAGCAGTACTTC. The V call is TRBV29-1, the J call TRBJ2-7, with a tentative D call TRBD1 (5 bases). Germline V gene sequence: CDR1 SQVTM, CDR2 ANQGSEA. V was shortened by 4 bases and J by 6 bases, with 10 bases between the two germline ends. CDR3 length: 11 amino acids.

This chain uses TRBV7-8 with TRBJ2-2, with 7 nucleotides matching TRBD1. The CDR3 length is 15 residues. In germline, CDR1 is SGHVS, CDR2 FQNEAQ. With 0 bases clipped from V and 5 bases from J, the junction kept 3 bases outside the gene matches. CDR3 sequence: CASSLAGQPTGELFF. DNA for the CDR3: TGTGCCAGCAGCTTAGCGGGACAGCCTACCGGGGAGCTGTTTTTT. Based on the CDR3 plus reference TRBV7-8 and TRBJ2-2, the full variable domain is GAGVSQSPRYKVAKRGQDVALRCDPISGHVSLFWYQQALGQGPEFLTYFQNEAQLDKSGLPSDRFFAERPEGSVSTLKIQRTQQEDSAVYLCASSLAGQPTGELFFGEGSRLTVL.

This chain uses TRBV29-1 with TRBJ2-3, with D tentatively TRBD1 (6 bases). Per the germline V gene, CDR1 is SQVTM and CDR2 is ANQGSEA. V was shortened by 6 bases and J by 5 bases, with 12 bases between the two germline ends. The CDR3 loop spans 12 amino acids. The CDR3 protein is CSVWGPGDTQYF. DNA for the CDR3: TGCAGCGTCTGGGGGCCGGGAGATACGCAGTATTTT.

The rearrangement uses TRBV6-1 and TRBJ2-7; the match to TRBD1 covers 7 bases. The CDR3 covers 15 residues. Trimming took 6 bases from V and 4 from J; bases not matched to a gene: 12. Germline assignment: CDR1 MNHNS and CDR2 SASEGT. The CDR3 DNA follows: TGTGCCAGCAGGAGCCGACAGGGTGCGGAGTACGAGCAGTACTTC. Translation gives CASRSRQGAEYEQYF.

The chain carries TRBV5-6 and TRBJ1-6; 7 bases are shared with TRBD1. The ends lost 4 bases at V and 0 bases at J; junction bases unmatched: 10. The CDR3 runs to 18 residues. The germline CDR1 and CDR2 sequences are SGHDT and YYEEEE. The CDR3 DNA reads as TGTGCCAGCAGCCTCGGGGACAGTCTAAGCTCCTATAATTCACCCCTCCACTTT. This codes for CASSLGDSLSSYNSPLHF.